The entry below gives a single T cell receptor beta chain sequence along with its context. Its cognate antigen has yet to be identified. No base qualities exist here, and no much larger clone lies one base off it. This entry belongs to a study of blood T cells in healthy people across ages (dated by TCRdb to the mid-2010s). In the study overall: In model experiments, template switching captured roughly one uniquely barcoded TCR beta cDNA molecule for every two T cells. Age-related changes in TCR beta repertoire diversity were measured in the study by deep sequencing normalized with unique cDNA molecular identifiers. The donors were divided into four age groups: young (average roughly 17 years), middle-aged (roughly 42), aged (about 61) and long-lived (82). To avoid experimental bias, donors of different ages were spread randomly across the sequencing lanes. For two donors (one aged 18 to 30 and one aged 80 or older), the study analyzed two additional independent replicas of 1 million unique cDNA reads from the same blood draw.

Library preparation employed 5' RACE. Sequencer: Illumina HiSeq 2500. A second PCR of about 6 to 12 cycles was performed with a sample-barcoded 5' primer and a J-beta primer mix. Each TCR beta cDNA molecule received a unique molecular identifier from a template-switch 5' adaptor carrying 12 random nucleotides. At least 2.5 million CDR3-containing paired-end reads were obtained from each sample. The Mint cDNA synthesis kit, primed by a TRBC-specific oligonucleotide, was used to synthesize first-strand cDNA from all RNA. Following uracil-DNA glycosylase treatment, all cDNA underwent a first 18-cycle PCR with the universal primers M1SS and BC2_uni_R. On the study's bioinformatics: For normalization, 1 million high-quality reads were randomly selected from each sample, with every read carrying a distinct molecular identifier. Reads sharing molecular identifiers were discarded rather than binned into consensus sequences. CDR3 identification, clonotype clustering and error correction used MiTCR with a Q25 quality threshold and the strictest error-elimination algorithm. A nonparametric unseen species model with Euler transformation was used to estimate a lower bound on total TCR beta diversity. The raw public data were reprocessed by TCRdb itself: fastp quality trimming at Q25, MiXCR clonotype calling, in-frame beta chains only. Entries are consolidated by CDR3 protein sequence, retaining the most common genes and DNA. In this record, the V and J calls reflect TCRdb's handling and not the investigators' own analysis. The sample table holds over 950,000 distinct CDR3 sequences, of which more than 30% were seen once. Roughly 13% of the sample lies in the top ten.

Overall results and qualifications from the work: Because profiling used bulk unsorted PBMCs, naive and antigen-experienced compartments could not be compared conclusively. Estimates of total diversity based on one million sequenced T cells were considered lower bounds and underestimates. Because donor CMV infection status was unknown, age-related changes in expanded clonotypes were potentially confounded. Observed TCR beta diversity correlated strongly with the percentage of naive T cells measured by flow cytometry. As age increased, observed TCR beta diversity per million T cells dropped in a roughly linear way, and a significant reduction was already evident by age about 40. Compared with the aged group, the long-lived group had more naive CD4+ T cells, fewer expanded clones and increased TCR diversity, a pattern suggesting age selection.

The roughly 38 donors, aged roughly 6 to 90 years, were systemically healthy Caucasian individuals from Russia. Around 10 milliliters of peripheral blood were drawn from each donor into EDTA-treated Vacutainer tubes. Ficoll-Paque density-gradient centrifugation was used to isolate PBMCs, with at least 6.5 million per sample. Total RNA, at least 5 micrograms per sample, was extracted from PBMCs with Trizol reagent. Naive CD45RAhigh/CD27high T cell percentages were measured by flow cytometry on a PBMC aliquot from every donor. Sequencing was done on a sample of blood. The origin of this receptor is a man aged 18 to 35 in good health.

For the CDR3, the sequence is CASSESVVGEKLFF. The sequenced DNA: TGTGCCAGCAGTGAGTCGGTGGTAGGGGAAAAACTGTTTTTT. The chain is made from TRBV25-1 and TRBJ1-4; the D gene cannot be resolved reliably. CDR1 and CDR2, looked up from the germline V gene, are MGHDK and SYGVNS. The CDR3, from cysteine to phenylalanine, totals 14 residues. CDR3 DNA is the only sequence kept; it has 42 bases, read in frame from the first base. V is cut by 3 bases and J by 8 bases, and the space between the germline ends is 13 bases.